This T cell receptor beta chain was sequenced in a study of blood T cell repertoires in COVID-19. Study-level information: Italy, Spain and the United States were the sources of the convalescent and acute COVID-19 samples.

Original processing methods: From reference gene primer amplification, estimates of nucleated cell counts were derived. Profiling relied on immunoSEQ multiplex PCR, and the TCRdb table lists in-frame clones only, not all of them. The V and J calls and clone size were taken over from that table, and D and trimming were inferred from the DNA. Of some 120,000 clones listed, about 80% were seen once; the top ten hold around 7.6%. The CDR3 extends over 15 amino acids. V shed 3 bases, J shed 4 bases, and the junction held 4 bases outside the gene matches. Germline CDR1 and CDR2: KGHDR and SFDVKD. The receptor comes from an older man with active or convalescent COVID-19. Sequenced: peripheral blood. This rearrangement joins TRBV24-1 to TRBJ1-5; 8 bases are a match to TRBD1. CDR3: CATSDRGQENQPQHF. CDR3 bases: TGTGCCACCAGTGATAGGGGACAGGAAAATCAGCCCCAGCATTTT.